This TCR beta chain originates from a study of cytomegalovirus exposure and HLA in healthy donors. As for the study in general: Out of about 179 million T cells, an earlier analysis found roughly 110 million unique TCR beta sequences in total. Study-wide points: Earlier analysis found most TCR beta V segments productive about 87% or about 30% of the time. Cytomegalovirus-associated status was assigned to 164 TCR beta chains. High specificity and sensitivity for cytomegalovirus status were reported for the classifier.

V dropped 4 bases and J dropped 1; count of bases not matched to a gene: 1. The germline V gene has CDR1 LNHDA and CDR2 SQIVND (reference sequence). This CDR3 is built from 14 residues. 60 Vbeta and 13 Jbeta primers were used in PCR. Data came from immunoSEQ multiplex PCR; TCRdb stores just in-frame clones and leaves some out. Of 210,000 or so clones listed, 65% to 85% are singletons. As concerns this clone: No antigen is known for it.

The TCR was taken from a boy aged 2 to 10 in good health and CMV-seronegative. Sample: PBMCs. The J gene is TRBJ1-1, the V gene TRBV19; TRBD1 matches at 9 bases. CDR3: CASSRDRANTEAFF. CDR3 coding DNA: TGTGCCAGTAGTAGGGACAGGGCGAACACTGAAGCTTTCTTT.